This T cell receptor (beta chain) was found in a study of shared clonotypes between healthy human individuals. Profiling relied on immunoSEQ multiplex PCR, and the TCRdb table lists in-frame clones only, not all of them. The sample consists of about 680,000 clones, around 78% of them appearing once. The study enrolled healthy HIV-negative adults without recent acute infections or vaccinations as donors. J gave up 1 base and V 4 bases, and 16 bases lay outside the gene matches. This CDR3 is 19 amino acids long. This receptor was identified in a woman aged 25 to 39 in good health. This chain uses TRBV5-7 with TRBJ2-7, with 11 bases matching TRBD2. TRBV5-7 is an ORF; its function is uncertain. Input material: memory CD4+ T cells sorted from blood. Regarding subset: CD45RA-negative fraction. CDR3 bases: TGTGCCAGCAGCCATAAAACTAGCGGGAGATACTGCTGGTCCTACGAGCAGTACTTC. Translated: CASSHKTSGRYCWSYEQYF.